A single T cell receptor (beta chain) is shown here with its context. Its target antigen remains unknown. No per-base quality is available; no much larger clone lies one base away. The library came from multiplex PCR. Instrument used: Illumina HiSeq 4000. To build TCR beta libraries, CDR3 regions were amplified by Arm-PCR using iRepertoire HTBI primers. Before sequencing, the PCR products underwent gel purification. The original methods were these. Gene usage analysis of CDR3 amino acid clonotypes relied on the 60 to 65 TRBV and about 15 TRBJ segments identified across samples. Filtered high-quality paired reads were merged into contigs using COPE and FqMerger. Contigs were aligned with BLAST to IMGT TRBV, TRBD and TRBJ reference genes, and CDR3 was defined per IMGT. Any clonotype with a frequency above 0.1% was classified as a highly expanded clone. Shannon entropy served as the measure of repertoire diversity, while the Gini coefficient captured V-J evenness. A clonotype was considered public if more than one individual shared it. TCRdb trimmed the raw reads at Q25, called clones with MiXCR and kept productive beta chains. For every CDR3 protein sequence, its rows merge into one entry that carries the most common genes and DNA. The V and J calls, along with clone size, are taken from TCRdb and not from the paper's own processing. The table for this sample lists a few hundred thousand distinct CDR3 sequences; roughly 23% of them were counted only once. The ten biggest clones cover around 13% of the sample.

These data come from a study of regulatory T cells in long-lasting Graves disease (TCRdb year 2021). A note on the overall study: Persistent Graves' disease meant more than 5 years of antithyroid drug treatment with TSH receptor autoantibodies that stayed positive. Persistent Graves' disease patients were compared with newly diagnosed Graves' disease patients by peripheral blood TCR sequencing and RNA sequencing. On average, persistent Graves' disease patients in the clinical cohort had been on antithyroid drugs for approximately 10 years. The study was conducted in China and was registered as a clinical trial. A total of roughly 35 samples underwent TCR sequencing: roughly 13 from persistent and approximately 20 from newly diagnosed Graves' disease patients.

V has 4 bases trimmed and J has 9 bases trimmed; junction bases matching no gene number 7. Looking up the germline V gene yields CDR1 SNHLY and CDR2 FYNNEI. Taken from cysteine to phenylalanine, the CDR3 has 15 residues. Solely the CDR3 DNA is kept, with 45 bases framed from the first base. What the research found in general, with its limitations: Only the TCR beta chain was sequenced and analyzed. Persistent Graves' disease patients showed lower TCR Shannon entropy and fewer highly expanded clones than newly diagnosed patients, suggesting clonal expansion. More public clonotypes were shared among persistent patients (over 2,500) than among newly diagnosed patients (966). As a limitation, the authors acknowledged that the small sample size may reduce accuracy. Persistent disease showed preferential use of TRBV28, TRBJ1-2 and TRBJ2-5, whereas newly diagnosed disease favored TRBV20-1 and TRBJ2-1. Only peripheral blood was studied, because thyroid tissue, the primary lesion, was inaccessible.

The time point label on this specimen signifies: persistent/refractory GD, antithyroid drugs over 5 years with positive TRAb. RNA was extracted from PBMCs in TRIzol for both TCR sequencing and RNA sequencing. The diagnosis of Graves' disease followed American Thyroid Association guidelines. Recruitment of patients was carried out at an endocrinology department in Xi'an, China. Each patient gave approximately 8.8 milliliters of peripheral blood, collected in an EDTA anticoagulant tube. PBMCs were isolated by Ficoll Paque Plus density gradient separation without further T cell sorting. An Agilent 2100 Bioanalyzer and agarose gel were used to assess RNA quality, and a NanoDrop 2000 was used to measure RNA concentration.

The source is a female donor with Graves disease. The sequencing used peripheral blood mononuclear cells (PBMCs), collected when the disease was refractory, from a patient treated with antithyroid drugs. The chain links TRBV2 with TRBJ2-1; the central 12 bases match TRBD2. This receptor has the CDR3 CASSGLAGGPSEQFF. Read as DNA, the sequence is TGTGCCAGCAGTGGTCTAGCGGGGGGGCCTAGTGAGCAGTTCTTC. Outside the CDR3, residues come from the reference TRBV2 and TRBJ2-1 proteins, so the full variable domain is: EPEVTQTPSHQVTQMGQEVILRCVPISNHLYFYWYRQILGQKVEFLVSFYNNEISEKSEIFDDQFSVERPDGSNFTLKIRSTKLEDSAMYFCASSGLAGGPSEQFFGPGTRLTVL.